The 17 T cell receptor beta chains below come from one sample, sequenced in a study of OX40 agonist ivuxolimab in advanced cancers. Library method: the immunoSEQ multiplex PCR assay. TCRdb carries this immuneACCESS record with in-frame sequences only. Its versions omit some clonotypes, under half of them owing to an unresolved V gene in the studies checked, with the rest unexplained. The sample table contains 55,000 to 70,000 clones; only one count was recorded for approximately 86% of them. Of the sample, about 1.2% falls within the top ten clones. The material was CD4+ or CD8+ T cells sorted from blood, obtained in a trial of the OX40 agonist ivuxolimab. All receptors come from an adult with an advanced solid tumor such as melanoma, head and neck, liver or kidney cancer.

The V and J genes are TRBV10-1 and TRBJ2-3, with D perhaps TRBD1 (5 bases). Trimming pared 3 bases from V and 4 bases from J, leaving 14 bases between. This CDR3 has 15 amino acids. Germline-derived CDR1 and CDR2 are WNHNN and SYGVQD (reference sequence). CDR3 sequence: CASSEKGLDPDTQYF. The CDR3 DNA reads TGCGCCAGCAGTGAAAAGGGGTTGGATCCAGATACGCAGTATTTT.

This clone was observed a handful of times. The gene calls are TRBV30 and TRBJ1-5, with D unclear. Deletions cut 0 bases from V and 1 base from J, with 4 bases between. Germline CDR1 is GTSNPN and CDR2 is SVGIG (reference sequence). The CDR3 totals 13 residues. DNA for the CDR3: TGTGCCTGGAGTGTACTCAGCAATCAGCCCCAGCATTTT. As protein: CAWSVLSNQPQHF.

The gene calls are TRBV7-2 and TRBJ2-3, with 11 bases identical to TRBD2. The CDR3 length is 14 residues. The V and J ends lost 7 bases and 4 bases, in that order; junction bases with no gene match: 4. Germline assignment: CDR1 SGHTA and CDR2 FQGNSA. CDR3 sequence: CASNLAGGPDTQYF. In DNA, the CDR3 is TGTGCCAGCAATCTAGCGGGGGGACCAGATACGCAGTATTTT.

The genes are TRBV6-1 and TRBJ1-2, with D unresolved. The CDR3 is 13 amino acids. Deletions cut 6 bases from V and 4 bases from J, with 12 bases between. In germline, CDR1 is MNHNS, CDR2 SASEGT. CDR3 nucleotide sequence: TGTGCCAGCAGAGTCGGACCCGTCTATGGCTACACCTTC. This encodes CASRVGPVYGYTF.

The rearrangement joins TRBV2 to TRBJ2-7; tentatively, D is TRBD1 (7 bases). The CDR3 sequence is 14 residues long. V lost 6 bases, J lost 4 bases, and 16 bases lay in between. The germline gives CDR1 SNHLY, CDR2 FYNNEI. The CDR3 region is CASRGLRQGYEQYF. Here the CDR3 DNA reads TGTGCCAGCAGGGGACTTCGACAGGGATACGAGCAGTACTTC.

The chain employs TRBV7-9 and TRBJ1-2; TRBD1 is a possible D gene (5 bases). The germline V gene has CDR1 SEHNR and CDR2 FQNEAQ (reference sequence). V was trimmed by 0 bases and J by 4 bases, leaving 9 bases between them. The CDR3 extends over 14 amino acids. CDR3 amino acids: CASSLALGAYGYTF. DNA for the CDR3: TGTGCCAGCAGCTTAGCGCTCGGGGCCTATGGCTACACCTTC.

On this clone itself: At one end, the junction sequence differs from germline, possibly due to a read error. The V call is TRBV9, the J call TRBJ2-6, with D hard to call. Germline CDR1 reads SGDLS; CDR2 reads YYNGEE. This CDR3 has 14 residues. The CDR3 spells CASSAYSGDNVLTF. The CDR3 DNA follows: TGTGCCAGCAGCGCGTACTCTGGGGACAACGTCCTGACTTTC.

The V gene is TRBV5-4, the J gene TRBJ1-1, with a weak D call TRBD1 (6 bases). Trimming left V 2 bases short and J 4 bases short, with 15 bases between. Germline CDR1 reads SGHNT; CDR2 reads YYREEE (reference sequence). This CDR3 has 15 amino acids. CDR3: CASSFSQGLGTEAFF. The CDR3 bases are TGTGCCAGCAGCTTCTCACAGGGACTGGGCACTGAAGCTTTCTTT.

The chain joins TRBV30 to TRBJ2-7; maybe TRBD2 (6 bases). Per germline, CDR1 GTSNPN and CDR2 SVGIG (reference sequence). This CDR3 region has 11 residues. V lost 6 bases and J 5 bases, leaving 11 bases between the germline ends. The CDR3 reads CACGGVHEQYF. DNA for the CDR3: TGTGCCTGTGGAGGGGTCCACGAGCAGTACTTC.

CDR3 coding DNA: TGTGCCAGCAGGCCCCTCGGGACAGGGGGTAATTTGAATCAGCCCCAGCATTTT. Its translation: CASRPLGTGGNLNQPQHF. The chain uses TRBV2 and TRBJ1-5, with 11 nucleotides matching TRBD1. Trimming at V came to 6 bases and at J to 4 bases, leaving 14 bases not matched to a gene. The CDR3 has 18 amino acids. Per the germline V gene, CDR1 is SNHLY and CDR2 is FYNNEI.

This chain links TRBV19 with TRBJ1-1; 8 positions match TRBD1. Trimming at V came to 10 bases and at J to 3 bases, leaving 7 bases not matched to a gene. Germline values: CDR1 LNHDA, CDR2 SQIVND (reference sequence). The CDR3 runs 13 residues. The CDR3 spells CATSDRAYTEAFF. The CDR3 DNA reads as TGTGCCACTTCGGACAGGGCTTACACTGAAGCTTTCTTT.

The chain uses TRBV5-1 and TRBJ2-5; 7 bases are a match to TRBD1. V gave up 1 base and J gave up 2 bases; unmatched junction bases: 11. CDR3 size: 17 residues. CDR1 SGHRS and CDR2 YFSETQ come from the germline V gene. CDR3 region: CASSLMMGYRGQETQYF. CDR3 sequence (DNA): TGCGCCAGCAGCTTGATGATGGGATACAGGGGACAAGAGACCCAGTACTTC.

CDR3 in amino acids: CASGPLRGETQYF. CDR3 coding DNA: TGTGCTAGTGGTCCCCTCAGGGGAGAGACCCAGTACTTC. The chain carries TRBV12-5 and TRBJ2-5; TRBD1 might be the D (6 bases). This CDR3 spans 13 amino acids. Per the germline V gene, CDR1 is LGHNT and CDR2 is FRNRAP. V was cut by 5 bases and J by 4 bases, with 11 bases left in between.

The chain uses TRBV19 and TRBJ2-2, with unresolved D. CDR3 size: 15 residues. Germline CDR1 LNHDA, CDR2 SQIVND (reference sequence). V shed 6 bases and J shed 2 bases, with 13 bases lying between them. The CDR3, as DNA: TGTGCCAGTAGGGAAGGGCAGATTAACACCGGGGAGCTGTTTTTT. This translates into CASREGQINTGELFF.

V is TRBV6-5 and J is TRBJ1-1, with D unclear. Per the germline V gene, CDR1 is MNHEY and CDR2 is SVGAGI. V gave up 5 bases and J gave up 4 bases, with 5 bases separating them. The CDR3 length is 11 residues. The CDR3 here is CASSVTTEAFF. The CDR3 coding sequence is TGTGCCAGCAGTGTGACCACTGAAGCTTTCTTT.

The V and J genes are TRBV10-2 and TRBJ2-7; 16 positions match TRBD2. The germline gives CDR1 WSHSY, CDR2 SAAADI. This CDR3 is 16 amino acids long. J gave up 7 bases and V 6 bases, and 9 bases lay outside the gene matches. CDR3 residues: CASRTGTSGGEGEQYF. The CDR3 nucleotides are TGCGCCAGCAGAACCGGGACTAGCGGGGGGGAGGGGGAGCAGTACTTC.

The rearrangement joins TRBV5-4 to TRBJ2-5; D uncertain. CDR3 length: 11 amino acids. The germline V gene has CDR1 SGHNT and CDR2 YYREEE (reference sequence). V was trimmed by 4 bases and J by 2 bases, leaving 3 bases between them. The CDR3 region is CASSRQETQYF. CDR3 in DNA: TGTGCCAGCAGCCGTCAAGAGACCCAGTACTTC.